This TCR beta chain was documented in a study of T cells after yellow fever vaccination. A single record per CDR3 protein comes from TCRdb applying MiXCR to the 5' RACE reads. The data show about 170,000 distinct CDR3 sequences, roughly 11% seen once. Points from the study as a whole: Although the secondary response was weaker, it peaked faster, at day 5 versus 15.

Trimming took 0 bases from V and 5 from J, leaving 16 bases between them. From germline, CDR1 is MNHEY and CDR2 SVGAGI. The CDR3 totals 16 residues. This clonotype was counted ten times or more. Antigen unknown. V gene TRBV6-5 combines with J gene TRBJ2-5; D perhaps matches TRBD1 (6 bases). The sample consisted of CD8+ T cells sorted from PBMCs, taken 15 days after the yellow fever booster vaccination. The receptor was isolated from a young man who received the YFV17D yellow fever vaccine. CDR3 in DNA: TGTGCCAGCAGTTACTCTTTGTCAGGGGCGGTTGAGACCCAGTACTTC. It yields the protein CASSYSLSGAVETQYF.